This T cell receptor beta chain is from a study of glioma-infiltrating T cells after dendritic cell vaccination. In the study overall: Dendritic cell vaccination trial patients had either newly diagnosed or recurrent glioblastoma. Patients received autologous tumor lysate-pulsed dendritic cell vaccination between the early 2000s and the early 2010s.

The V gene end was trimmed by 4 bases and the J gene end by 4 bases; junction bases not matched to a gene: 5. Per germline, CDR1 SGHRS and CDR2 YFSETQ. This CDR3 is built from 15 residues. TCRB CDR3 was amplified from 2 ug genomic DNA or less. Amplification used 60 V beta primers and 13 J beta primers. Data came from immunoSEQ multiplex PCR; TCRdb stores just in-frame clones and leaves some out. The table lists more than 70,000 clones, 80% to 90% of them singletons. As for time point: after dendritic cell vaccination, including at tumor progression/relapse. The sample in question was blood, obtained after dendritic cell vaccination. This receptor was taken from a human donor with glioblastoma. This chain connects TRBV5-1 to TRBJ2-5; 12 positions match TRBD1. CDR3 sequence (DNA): TGCGCCAGCAGCATGGGGGACAGGGGGCGAGAGACCCAGTACTTC. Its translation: CASSMGDRGRETQYF.